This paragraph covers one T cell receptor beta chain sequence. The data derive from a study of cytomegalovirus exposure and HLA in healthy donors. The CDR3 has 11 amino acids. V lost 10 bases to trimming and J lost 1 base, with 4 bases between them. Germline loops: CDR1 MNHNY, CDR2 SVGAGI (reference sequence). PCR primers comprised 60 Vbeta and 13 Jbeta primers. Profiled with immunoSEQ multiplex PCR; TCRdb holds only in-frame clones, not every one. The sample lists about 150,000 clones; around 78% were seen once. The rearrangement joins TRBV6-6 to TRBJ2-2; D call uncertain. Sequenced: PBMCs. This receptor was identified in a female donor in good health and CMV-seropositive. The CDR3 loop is CATRNTGELFF. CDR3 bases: TGTGCCACCCGGAACACCGGGGAGCTGTTTTTT.